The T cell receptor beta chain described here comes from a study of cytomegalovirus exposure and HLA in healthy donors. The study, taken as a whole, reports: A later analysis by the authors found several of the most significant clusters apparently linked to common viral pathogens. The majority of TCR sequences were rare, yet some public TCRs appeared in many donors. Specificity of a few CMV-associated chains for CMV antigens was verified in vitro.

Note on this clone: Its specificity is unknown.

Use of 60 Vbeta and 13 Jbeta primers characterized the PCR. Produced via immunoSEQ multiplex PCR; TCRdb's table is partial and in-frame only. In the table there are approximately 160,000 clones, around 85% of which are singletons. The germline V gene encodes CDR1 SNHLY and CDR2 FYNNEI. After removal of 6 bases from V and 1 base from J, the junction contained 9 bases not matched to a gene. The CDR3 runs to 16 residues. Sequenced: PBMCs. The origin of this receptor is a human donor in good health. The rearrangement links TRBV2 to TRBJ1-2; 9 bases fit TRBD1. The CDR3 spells CASRTGGAAFNYGYTF. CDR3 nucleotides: TGTGCCAGCAGAACAGGGGGCGCCGCATTTAACTATGGCTACACCTTC.